These 25 T cell receptor beta chains came from one sample sequenced in a study of blood T cell repertoires in COVID-19. TCRdb's copy holds only in-frame clones and misses some; the assay was immunoSEQ multiplex PCR. The sample consists of 170,000 or so clones, approximately 80% of them appearing once. The sequencing input was peripheral blood. The origin of the receptors is a woman aged 40 to 49 with COVID-19, enrolled during active disease.

V and J are TRBV2 and TRBJ2-4; tentative D call: TRBD1 (6 bases). V lost 5 bases and J lost 2, with 13 bases in between. The CDR3 has 15 amino acids. Germline CDR1 and CDR2: SNHLY and FYNNEI. Here the CDR3 reads CASSPNRASKNIQYF. The CDR3 bases are TGTGCCAGCAGTCCAAACAGGGCATCCAAAAACATTCAGTACTTC.

The V call is TRBV27, the J call TRBJ1-1; no clear D gene. The V and J ends lost 0 bases and 1 base respectively, with 9 bases between them. This CDR3 region has 15 residues. Looked up from germline, CDR1 is MNHEY and CDR2 is SMNVEV (reference sequence). The CDR3 nucleotides are TGTGCCAGCAGTTTATCGCGGGTTGGGAACACTGAAGCTTTCTTT. Translated: CASSLSRVGNTEAFF.

The V gene is TRBV3-1 (or the pseudogene TRBV3-2), the J gene TRBJ1-3; TRBD1 might be the D (6 bases). With 8 bases removed from V and 0 bases from J, the gap between germline ends came to 14 bases. Germline-derived CDR1 and CDR2 are LGHDT and YNNKEL (reference sequence). The CDR3 consists of 15 residues. CDR3 loop: CASARQDLSGNTIYF. CDR3 nucleotides: TGTGCCAGCGCCAGACAGGACCTCTCTGGAAACACCATATATTTT.

This chain uses TRBV18 with TRBJ2-7; D is perhaps TRBD2 (7 bases). Looked up from germline, CDR1 is KGHSH and CDR2 is LQKENI. Trimming shortened V by 3 bases and J by 5 bases, and 17 bases separated the two germline ends. CDR3 size: 15 residues. The DNA for the CDR3 is TGTGCCAGCTCACCGCGACTGGGGGCGGGAGACGAGCAGTACTTC. Translating gives CASSPRLGAGDEQYF.

The chain employs TRBV21-1 and TRBJ2-6; TRBD1 was called by the table and not checked on the DNA. TRBV21-1 counts as a pseudogene. The CDR3 extends over 16 amino acids. The CDR3 DNA is TGTGCCAGCAGCAAAGGGCTCAGCTCTGGGGCCAACGTCCTGACTTTC. It codes for CASSKGLSSGANVLTF.

The chain uses TRBV6-5 and TRBJ1-1, with D uncertain. This CDR3 contains 12 residues. V shed 10 bases and J shed 1 base, with 10 bases lying between them. From germline, CDR1 is MNHEY and CDR2 SVGAGI. The CDR3 protein is CATTRRNTEAFF. In nucleotides, the CDR3 is TGTGCCACCACTCGCCGGAACACTGAAGCTTTCTTT.

This chain uses TRBV27 with TRBJ2-1, with D possibly TRBD2 on 6 matching bases. The CDR3 is 14 amino acids. V shed 7 bases and J shed 4 bases, with 14 bases lying between them. The germline V gene encodes CDR1 MNHEY and CDR2 SMNVEV (reference sequence). CDR3 residues: CASTTGGNYNEQFF. For the CDR3, the DNA is TGTGCCAGCACCACGGGCGGGAATTACAATGAGCAGTTCTTC.

This clone has just a few counts. The V gene is TRBV6-2 or TRBV6-3, the J gene TRBJ1-1; no reliable D call. Trimming removed 4 bases at V and 1 base at J, with 7 bases between. Germline assignment: CDR1 MNHEY and CDR2 SVGEGT. The CDR3 runs to 13 residues. The CDR3 DNA sequence: TGTGCCAGCAGTTTTCGAGAGAACACTGAAGCTTTCTTT. This sequence encodes CASSFRENTEAFF.

The chain couples TRBV5-1 to TRBJ1-3, with D unclear. The CDR3 totals 17 residues. V lost 4 bases and J lost 0, with 17 bases in between. CDR1 and CDR2 (germline): SGHRS, YFSETQ. CDR3 region: CASSPGGRISSGNTIYF. The CDR3 DNA reads TGCGCCAGCAGCCCTGGAGGGCGGATTAGCTCTGGAAACACCATATATTTT.

The chain recombines TRBV19 with TRBJ1-1; perhaps TRBD1 as D (6 bases). The CDR3 length is 14 residues. Trimming shortened V by 3 bases and J by 4 bases, and 12 bases separated the two germline ends. The germline CDR1 and CDR2 sequences are LNHDA and SQIVND (reference sequence). The chain's CDR3 is CASSIQRGFTEAFF. The CDR3 region has the DNA TGTGCCAGTAGTATTCAAAGGGGGTTCACTGAAGCTTTCTTT.

In its sample, this clone was seen once. This chain uses TRBV6-6 with TRBJ1-4, with D unresolved. Looked up from germline, CDR1 is MNHNY and CDR2 is SVGAGI (reference sequence). The ends were cut back, 2 bases at V and 3 bases at J, with 13 bases in the middle. The CDR3 sequence is 16 residues long. The CDR3 reads CASSYPPSVANEKLFF. CDR3 coding DNA: TGTGCCAGCAGTTACCCACCAAGCGTAGCTAATGAAAAACTGTTTTTT.

J is TRBJ1-2 and V is TRBV5-4; 8 bases align to TRBD1. The CDR3 is made up of 14 amino acids. Germline V gene sequence: CDR1 SGHNT, CDR2 YYREEE (reference sequence). J was trimmed by 13 bases and V by 3 bases; bases with no gene match: 14. The CDR3 spells CASSSQQTGAPPTF. The CDR3, as DNA: TGTGCCAGCAGCTCGCAGCAGACAGGGGCCCCCCCCACCTTC.

The chain couples TRBV10-3 to TRBJ1-4, with D unresolved. The CDR3 length is 14 residues. V lost 3 bases and J 3 bases, leaving 8 bases between the germline ends. CDR1 ENHRY and CDR2 SYGVKD come from the germline V gene. In DNA form, the CDR3 reads TGTGCCATCAGTGAATCGGGGTCTAATGAAAAACTGTTTTTT. Translation gives CAISESGSNEKLFF.

The V gene is TRBV19, the J gene TRBJ1-2, with D possibly being TRBD1 (6 bases). CDR3 length equals 14 residues. V was cut by 5 bases and J by 4 bases, with 14 bases left in between. The V gene's germline CDR1 is LNHDA and CDR2 SQIVND (reference sequence). The CDR3 spells CASSPWTDSYGYTF. In nucleotides, the CDR3 is TGTGCCAGTAGTCCGTGGACAGATTCCTATGGCTACACCTTC.

The CDR3 nucleotides read TGTGCCAGCAGACGGGACAGCATGAACACTGAAGCTTTCTTT. It yields the protein CASRRDSMNTEAFF. The rearrangement links TRBV6-5 to TRBJ1-1; 7 bases match TRBD1. After removal of 6 bases from V and 0 bases from J, the junction contained 4 bases not matched to a gene. CDR1 is MNHEY and CDR2 is SVGAGI in the germline V gene. This CDR3 spans 14 amino acids.

The chain links TRBV6-1 to TRBJ1-3; D is ambiguous. The CDR3 runs to 15 residues. Germline V CDR1 and CDR2: MNHNS, SASEGT. V gave up 1 base and J gave up 0 bases, with 7 bases separating them. CDR3 sequence (DNA): TGTGCCAGCAGTGAAGATTGGAGCTCTGGAAACACCATATATTTT. It specifies CASSEDWSSGNTIYF.

The rearrangement joins TRBV10-1 to TRBJ2-3, with D perhaps TRBD2 (7 bases). Germline V CDR1 and CDR2: WNHNN, SYGVQD (reference sequence). This CDR3 comprises 15 residues. V dropped 4 bases and J dropped 1 base, with 12 bases sitting between them. CDR3 amino acids: CASSVGGARTDTQYF. DNA for the CDR3: TGCGCCAGCAGTGTTGGGGGGGCTCGCACAGATACGCAGTATTTT.

The chain employs TRBV6-6 and TRBJ1-1, with TRBD1 as a possible D gene (6 bases). The germline gives CDR1 MNHNY, CDR2 SVGAGI (reference sequence). The CDR3 runs to 14 residues. V was shortened by 5 bases and J by 7 bases, with 17 bases between the two germline ends. CDR3: CASSPPGVRFEAFF. The CDR3 DNA is TGTGCCAGCAGTCCCCCAGGGGTTCGGTTTGAAGCTTTCTTT.

This clone was seen a single time. The rearrangement joins TRBV29-1 to TRBJ1-6; D uncertain. V was trimmed by 5 bases and J by 7 bases, leaving 15 bases between them. The CDR3 is made up of 14 amino acids. The germline V gene has CDR1 SQVTM and CDR2 ANQGSEA. The chain's CDR3 is CSVFRSRVNSPLHF. The CDR3 region has the DNA TGCAGCGTTTTTAGGAGTCGTGTGAATTCACCCCTCCACTTT.

This chain joins TRBV6-1 and TRBJ1-2, with 7 bases aligning to TRBD1. The germline gives CDR1 MNHNS, CDR2 SASEGT. Germline trimming cut 6 bases from V and 2 bases from J; bases unmatched to any gene: 3. CDR3 size: 13 residues. CDR3 sequence: CASRDRLNYGYTF. Here the CDR3 DNA reads TGTGCCAGCAGGGACAGGCTAAACTATGGCTACACCTTC.

The chain employs TRBV9 and TRBJ1-3, with D maybe TRBD1 (5 bases). CDR1 is SGDLS, CDR2 YYNGEE, per germline. This CDR3 region has 16 residues. V was shortened by 4 bases and J by 4 bases, with 18 bases between the two germline ends. CDR3 amino acids: CASSPSGGGTGNTIYF. CDR3 bases: TGTGCCAGCAGCCCCTCCGGCGGGGGAACCGGAAACACCATATATTTT.

The chain links TRBV12-5 to TRBJ1-1; 12 bases are shared with TRBD1. V gave up 6 bases and J gave up 3 bases; unmatched junction bases: 5. Germline V gene sequence: CDR1 LGHNT, CDR2 FRNRAP. The CDR3 is 15 amino acids. In DNA, the CDR3 is TGTGCTAGTGGCCTTGGGACAGGGGGCGACACTGAAGCTTTCTTT. It yields the protein CASGLGTGGDTEAFF.

The gene calls are TRBV19 and TRBJ2-5; 7 positions match TRBD2. The length of the CDR3 is 14 residues. The germline CDR1 and CDR2 sequences are LNHDA and SQIVND (reference sequence). V trimming: 4 bases; J trimming: 4 bases; junction bases outside the gene matches: 6. The CDR3 loop reads CASSRSGAAETQYF. The CDR3 nucleotides read TGTGCCAGTAGTAGGAGCGGGGCGGCAGAGACCCAGTACTTC. The full variable domain, completed using reference TRBV19 and TRBJ2-5, is DGGITQSPKYLFRKEGQNVTLSCEQNLNHDAMYWYRQDPGQGLRLIYYSQIVNDFQKGDIAEGYSVSREKKESFPLTVTSAQKNPTAFYLCASSRSGAAETQYFGPGTRLLVL.

The rearrangement joins TRBV11-2 to TRBJ2-7; 7 nucleotides align to TRBD1. This CDR3 has 17 amino acids. The V segment lost 5 bases and the J segment 4 bases; nucleotides outside the gene matches: 17. Germline V gene data show CDR1 as SGHAT and CDR2 as FQNNGV. CDR3 in DNA: TGTGCCAGCAGCGCTACTCCAGGACAGGCGGGCTATTACGAGCAGTACTTC. Its protein is CASSATPGQAGYYEQYF.

In its sample, this clone was seen a few times. The rearrangement links TRBV6-6 to TRBJ2-7; 8 nucleotides agree with TRBD1. The V gene end was trimmed by 2 bases and the J gene end by 6 bases; junction bases not matched to a gene: 12. Looked up from germline, CDR1 is MNHNY and CDR2 is SVGAGI (reference sequence). CDR3 length: 16 residues. This CDR3 is CASSYLAVRGPLEQYF. CDR3 nucleotide sequence: TGTGCCAGCAGTTACCTGGCTGTCAGGGGGCCTCTCGAGCAGTACTTC.